This T cell receptor beta chain derives from a study of blood T cell repertoires in COVID-19. Overall study context: Acute-phase and convalescent COVID-19 samples originated in the United States, Italy and Spain. Sample material is recorded as cDNA or gDNA derived from T cells, B-cell-depleted T cells, or PBMCs.

V lost 2 bases and J lost 2; bases outside the gene matches: 8. This CDR3 comprises 17 residues. In germline, CDR1 is SGHTA, CDR2 FQGTGA. As handled by the study authors: Quantification of nucleated cells was approximated via reference gene primer amplification. The protocol was immunoSEQ multiplex PCR, while the TCRdb copy is restricted to in-frame clones and leaves out a portion. That table gives V, J and clone size, and the DNA gave D and trimming. The data show just over 65,000 clones, 86% seen once. The source is a young man with acute or convalescent COVID-19. Sequences were obtained from peripheral blood. This sequence joins TRBV7-3 and TRBJ2-3, with 9 nucleotides matching TRBD2. The DNA for the CDR3 is TGTGCCAGCAGCTTACGGGCTAGCGGGACACCCACAGATACGCAGTATTTT. Encoded protein: CASSLRASGTPTDTQYF.